The 8 T cell receptor beta chains reported below all come from one sample, sequenced in a study of CD8+ T cells in alopecia areata. RNA extraction was followed by reverse transcription into cDNA, which acted as the sequencing template. Sequencing used immunoSEQ multiplex PCR; TCRdb keeps in-frame clones, though not all of them. This table holds 150,000 to 200,000 clones, roughly 66% found once. The specimen comprised CD8+ T cells sorted from blood, sampled at week 0. These receptors were taken from a human donor with alopecia areata.

The table lists this clone with a few counts. The V call is TRBV5-4, the J call TRBJ1-5; D is ambiguous. This CDR3 region has 12 residues. CDR1 and CDR2 (germline): SGHNT, YYREEE (reference sequence). V was pared by 2 bases and J by 4 bases, with 4 bases between. The CDR3 loop is CASSLENQPQHF. CDR3 nucleotides: TGTGCCAGCAGCTTAGAGAATCAGCCCCAGCATTTT.

The V and J genes are TRBV11-2 and TRBJ1-2, with D tentatively TRBD1 (5 bases). There are 15 residues in the CDR3. Germline CDR1 SGHAT, CDR2 FQNNGV. Trimming took 4 bases from V and 7 from J, leaving 19 bases between them. For the CDR3, the DNA is TGTGCCAGCAGCTCCCCATCCGGGGGATTGGGTGGCTACACCTTC. Protein sequence: CASSSPSGGLGGYTF.

The chain recombines TRBV25-1 with TRBJ2-7; D not resolved. V was trimmed by 7 bases and J by 6 bases, leaving 10 bases between them. There are 11 residues in the CDR3. CDR1 is MGHDK and CDR2 is SYGVNS in the germline V gene. CDR3 DNA sequence: TGTGCCAGCAATACAGTGGGCGAGCAGTACTTC. Protein sequence: CASNTVGEQYF.

This chain connects TRBV15 to TRBJ2-7, with D possibly called TRBD1 or TRBD2 (5 bases each). Looked up from germline, CDR1 is LNHNV and CDR2 is YYDKDF (reference sequence). The V and J ends lost 0 bases and 2 bases respectively, with 11 bases between them. The CDR3 extends over 15 amino acids. Here the CDR3 DNA reads TGTGCCACCAGCAGAGAGGCAGGGACCACCTACGAGCAGTACTTC. Amino acids: CATSREAGTTYEQYF.

The rearrangement links TRBV29-1 to TRBJ1-1; D might be TRBD1 (6 bases). The CDR3 runs to 14 residues. V was trimmed by 3 bases and J by 4 bases, leaving 15 bases between them. CDR1 and CDR2 from the germline V gene are SQVTM and ANQGSEA. DNA of the CDR3: TGCAGCGTTGACCTACAGGGAGGTAGCACTGAAGCTTTCTTT. Protein: CSVDLQGGSTEAFF.

In this sample, this clone turned up once. The rearrangement joins TRBV30 to TRBJ2-5, with 8 positions matching TRBD2. The CDR3 is 15 amino acids. The junction had 8 bases not matched to a gene; V was cut back by 2 bases and J by 3 bases. Germline V lookup: CDR1 GTSNPN, CDR2 SVGIG (reference sequence). Here the CDR3 reads CAWSSGGGPEETQYF. CDR3 DNA sequence: TGTGCCTGGAGTAGCGGCGGGGGGCCTGAAGAGACCCAGTACTTC.

The chain uses TRBV30 and TRBJ2-1; weak D call: TRBD2 (5 bases). The CDR3 covers 13 residues. From germline, CDR1 is GTSNPN and CDR2 SVGIG (reference sequence). V lost 2 bases and J lost 7, with 12 bases in between. DNA of the CDR3: TGTGCCTGGAGTCCGCCGGGGAAAAATGAGCAGTTCTTC. Translated, it gives CAWSPPGKNEQFF. The entire variable domain, with the rest obtained from reference TRBV30 and TRBJ2-1, is as follows: SQTIHQWPATLVQPVGSPLSLECTVEGTSNPNLYWYRQAAGRGLQLLFYSVGIGQISSEVPQNLSASRPQDRQFILSSKKLLLSDSGFYLCAWSPPGKNEQFFGPGTRLTVL.

The J gene is TRBJ2-7, the V gene TRBV4-1; the D gene is possibly TRBD1 (5 bases). Germline CDR1 and CDR2: MGHRA and YSYEKL. V lost 0 bases, J lost 10 bases, and 16 bases lay in between. The CDR3 consists of 14 residues. The CDR3 region is CASSQDLGRDEQYF. In DNA form, the CDR3 reads TGCGCCAGCAGCCAAGATCTGGGCAGGGATGAACAGTACTTC.